The source of this T cell receptor beta chain is a study of blood T cell repertoires in COVID-19 (dated by TCRdb to about 2020). For the wider study: Samples covering the acute and convalescent phases of COVID-19 were provided by collaborators in the United States, Italy and Spain. The material from the prospective study consisted of cDNA or gDNA derived from T cells, B-cell-depleted T cells, or PBMCs. Subjects who had been exposed to COVID-19, were actively infected with it, or had recovered from it provided the deeply sampled blood TCRbeta repertoires that made up the dataset. The repertoires were released in a freely available public database meant as a resource for research on the immune response to SARS-CoV-2. Samples were obtained from the ongoing ImmuneRACE study (first 160 participants) and from about 1,300 subjects provided by 6 global collaborators. A de-identified subject ID, COVID-19 status, age in years and sex were almost always included in the sample metadata. HLA class I and class II types, where available, came from metadata supplied by the sample provider rather than from assay-based typing.

Study-wide findings and limitations: How much clinical and demographic metadata was included differed by source and by participant, and the metadata was provided uncurated.

Measured from the cysteine to the phenylalanine, the CDR3 is 15 residues long. The kept DNA is CDR3 alone, 45 bases in frame from the first base. Deletion took 4 bases off V and 1 base off J, with a span of 11 bases between the germline ends. CDR1 is given as SNHLY and CDR2 as FYNNEI, both from the germline V gene. Concerning this clone itself: The antigen it recognizes is unknown. No quality values exist for individual bases; no much larger clone is one base distant.

TCRbeta CDR3 regions were amplified from genomic DNA using the immunoSEQ Assay, a bias-controlled multiplex PCR. On the study's bioinformatics: The number of nucleated cells in each sample was estimated by amplification of reference gene primers within the assay. To quantify the absolute abundance of each unique TCRbeta CDR3 rearrangement, sequence reads were collapsed and filtered. For each sample, productive Simpson clonality was calculated as the square root of Simpson's diversity index across productive rearrangements. As stored in TCRdb, this immuneACCESS dataset retains in-frame rearrangements with V and J assigned. A fraction of the clones does not appear; measured against another copy, unresolved V genes explain less than half of the discrepancy, and the remainder lacks a known reason. The V and J calls and clone size were taken over from that table, and D and trimming were inferred from the DNA. Present in this sample are about 320,000 clones, 87% of which were seen just once. The ten largest clones add up to approximately 6% of the sample.

In the prospective study, participants were about 18 to 95 years old, resided in about two dozen geographic areas of the United States, and were enrolled through a virtual design. In the prospective study, participants were assigned to cohorts based on the clinical history participants reported in a screening survey and a study questionnaire. Recovered participants in ImmuneRACE Cohort 3 were defined by two consecutive negative NP/OP PCR tests, clearance by a healthcare professional, or resolution of symptoms. In the prospective study, mobile phlebotomists collected whole blood, serum and a nasopharyngeal or oropharyngeal swab from each participant. Prospective study participants could optionally give additional blood draws and questionnaires over an approximately 2-month period. Blood samples from the prospective study were shipped frozen or at room temperature prior to DNA extraction.

The sequence links TRBV2 to TRBJ1-5, and possibly TRBD1, on 5 matching bases. The sample was PBMCs or T cells enriched from blood (not recorded which). The sequence came from a woman aged 25 to 39 who had recovered from COVID-19. CDR3 reads: CASSVSRVSNQPQHF. The DNA sequence is TGTGCCAGCAGTGTCAGCAGGGTAAGCAATCAGCCCCAGCATTTT.